Each of the 25 T cell receptor beta chains below was sequenced from the same sample in a study of cytomegalovirus exposure and HLA in healthy donors listed by TCRdb under 2017. The library was made by the immunoSEQ multiplex PCR assay. A mixture of 60 forward primers for TCR Vbeta segments and 13 reverse primers for TCR Jbeta segments was used in the multiplex PCR. TCRdb carries this immuneACCESS record with in-frame sequences only. Its versions omit some clonotypes, under half of them owing to an unresolved V gene in the studies checked, with the rest unexplained. The sample has 150,000 to 200,000 clones on record, roughly four fifths of them singletons. The ten largest clones represent roughly 1.5% of the sample. The sequenced sample was PBMCs. Every receptor here comes from a man aged 35 to 55 in good health and CMV-seronegative.

The V call is TRBV5-4, the J call TRBJ2-7; D is perhaps TRBD2 (5 bases). Trimming took off 4 bases at V and 0 bases at J, with 8 bases between the two ends. Germline V gene sequence: CDR1 SGHNT, CDR2 YYREEE (reference sequence). This CDR3 comprises 13 residues. The CDR3 spells CASSEGDSYEQYV. CDR3 bases: TGTGCCAGCAGCGAGGGAGACTCCTACGAGCAGTACGTC.

V gene TRBV29-1 combines with J gene TRBJ2-1, with D perhaps matching TRBD2 (7 bases). The CDR3 spans 15 residues. Trimming removed 7 bases from V and 3 bases from J, with 19 bases in between. The germline V gene encodes CDR1 SQVTM and CDR2 ANQGSEA. CDR3 sequence reads: CSAAGGRGYYNEQFF. The CDR3 region has the DNA TGCAGCGCCGCCGGGGGGCGGGGATACTACAATGAGCAGTTCTTC.

The chain uses TRBV12-5 and TRBJ1-1; 7 bases match TRBD1. V dropped 2 bases and J dropped 4; count of bases not matched to a gene: 7. This CDR3 has 15 residues. CDR1 and CDR2 from the germline V gene are LGHNT and FRNRAP. CDR3 in amino acids: CASGLSRQGATEAFF. The CDR3 DNA is TGTGCTAGTGGTTTGTCCCGACAGGGAGCCACTGAAGCTTTCTTT.

This clone was found a few times. The chain recombines TRBV2 with TRBJ2-1; weak D call: TRBD2 (5 bases). V lost 4 bases, J lost 5 bases, and 21 bases lay in between. This CDR3 is built from 17 residues. Germline V gene data show CDR1 as SNHLY and CDR2 as FYNNEI. CDR3 loop: CASSAMGSLSGNNEQFF. CDR3 bases: TGTGCCAGCAGTGCTATGGGCAGTCTATCGGGGAACAATGAGCAGTTCTTC.

This clone was counted once. This rearrangement joins TRBV7-6 to TRBJ2-7; TRBD2 matches at 12 bases. Germline CDR1 SGHVS, CDR2 FNYEAQ. This CDR3 has 19 amino acids. J was trimmed by 2 bases and V by 5 bases; bases with no gene match: 16. For the CDR3, the DNA is TGTGCCAGCAGCCCCGGGGGGACAGCGACTAGCGGGAGTACCTACGAGCAGTACTTC. Translating it yields CASSPGGTATSGSTYEQYF.

This chain joins TRBV7-3 and TRBJ2-2; TRBD2 matches 11 bases. This CDR3 has 17 amino acids. Germline lookup yields CDR1 SGHTA and CDR2 FQGTGA. The V gene end was trimmed by 6 bases and the J gene end by 6 bases; junction bases not matched to a gene: 12. The CDR3 DNA sequence: TGTGCCAGCAGACTAGCGGGAGTACCGGTAGGCGCCGGGGAGCTGTTTTTT. Its protein product is CASRLAGVPVGAGELFF. The whole variable domain, filled in from reference TRBV7-3 and TRBJ2-2, reads GAGVSQTPSNKVTEKGKYVELRCDPISGHTALYWYRQSLGQGPEFLIYFQGTGAADDSGLPNDRFFAVRPEGSVSTLKIQRTERGDSAVYLCASRLAGVPVGAGELFFGEGSRLTVL.

The chain has TRBV19 and TRBJ2-7, with 8 bases fitting TRBD1. The CDR3 runs to 12 residues. Looked up from germline, CDR1 is LNHDA and CDR2 is SQIVND (reference sequence). The V segment lost 4 bases and the J segment 5 bases; nucleotides outside the gene matches: 1. CDR3 residues: CASSRQGNEQYF. The CDR3 nucleotides read TGTGCCAGTAGTAGACAGGGGAACGAGCAGTACTTC.

The chain employs TRBV9 and TRBJ1-3; D gene unclear. Germline CDR1 is SGDLS and CDR2 is YYNGEE. The length of the CDR3 is 16 residues. The V and J ends lost 4 bases and 0 bases respectively, with 14 bases between them. In DNA form, the CDR3 reads TGTGCCAGCAGCTTGACCGACTGGCGCTCTGGAAACACCATATATTTT. Translation gives CASSLTDWRSGNTIYF.

The V gene is TRBV7-2, the J gene TRBJ2-7; D gene unclear. The germline V and J ends were trimmed by 5 bases and 5 bases, with 13 bases remaining between them. The CDR3 sequence is 13 residues long. The germline gives CDR1 SGHTA, CDR2 FQGNSA. CDR3 protein: CASSADFTHEQYV. In DNA, the CDR3 is TGTGCCAGCAGCGCCGACTTTACCCACGAGCAGTACGTC.

CDR3 amino acids: CASSRGEGYTEAFF. The CDR3 DNA reads as TGCGCCAGCAGTCGGGGGGAGGGATACACTGAAGCTTTCTTT. V usage is TRBV5-1 and J usage is TRBJ1-1; TRBD1 is a possible D gene (5 bases). CDR3 length: 14 amino acids. Germline-derived CDR1 and CDR2 are SGHRS and YFSETQ. Trimming cost V 5 bases and J 3 bases, with 14 bases left between them. Full variable domain (outside the CDR3, taken from reference TRBV5-1 and TRBJ1-1): KAGVTQTPRYLIKTRGQQVTLSCSPISGHRSVSWYQQTPGQGLQFLFEYFSETQRNKGNFPGRFSGRQFSNSRSEMNVSTLELGDSALYLCASSRGEGYTEAFFGQGTRLTVV.

This clone was detected only once. The gene calls are TRBV5-6 and TRBJ2-3; 8 nucleotides align to TRBD1. V lost 7 bases, J lost 0 bases, and 13 bases stayed unmatched. In germline, CDR1 is SGHDT, CDR2 YYEEEE. This CDR3 has 17 amino acids. The CDR3 DNA sequence: TGTGCCAGCCACTGGAGGGCAACAGGGGGGAGCACAGATACGCAGTATTTT. This gives the protein CASHWRATGGSTDTQYF.

A single count supports this clone. The chain carries TRBV5-6 and TRBJ1-4; a weak D match, TRBD1 (5 bases). The CDR3 totals 16 residues. The V end lost 4 bases, the J end lost 0 bases, and 13 bases lay between the germline ends. Per germline, CDR1 SGHDT and CDR2 YYEEEE. In DNA form, the CDR3 reads TGTGCCAGCAGCCGGGGGGGGTTCACAACTAATGAAAAACTGTTTTTT. Protein product: CASSRGGFTTNEKLFF.

The rearrangement uses TRBV28 and TRBJ1-1; D unclear. The germline V gene has CDR1 MDHEN and CDR2 SYDVKM. The V end was cut by 7 bases, the J end by 4 bases, with 16 bases between. This CDR3 spans 14 amino acids. The CDR3, as DNA: TGTGCCAGCACCTGGGGAGGGTCTAGCACTGAAGCTTTCTTT. Translation: CASTWGGSSTEAFF.

The chain links TRBV27 to TRBJ1-1; 9 bases agree with TRBD1. Germline V gives CDR1 MNHEY, CDR2 SMNVEV (reference sequence). With 4 bases clipped from V and 0 bases from J, the junction kept 3 bases outside the gene matches. The CDR3 is made up of 15 amino acids. DNA for the CDR3: TGTGCCAGCAGTTCCCGGGACAGGGTGAACACTGAAGCTTTCTTT. It codes for CASSSRDRVNTEAFF.

This clone appeared once. This chain connects TRBV11-1 to TRBJ2-1, with D possibly matching TRBD2 (6 bases). This CDR3 has 14 amino acids. Germline V gives CDR1 SGHAT, CDR2 FQDESV (reference sequence). V was clipped by 5 bases and J by 0 bases, with 8 bases between them. DNA of the CDR3: TGTGCCAGCAGCCCGGAGGGCTCCTACAATGAGCAGTTCTTC. Protein sequence: CASSPEGSYNEQFF.

The CDR3 is CASSSGTGSTEAFF. The CDR3 bases are TGTGCCAGCAGTTCCGGGACAGGGAGCACTGAAGCTTTCTTT. This chain connects TRBV6-5 to TRBJ1-1; 9 bases are shared with TRBD1. Looked up from germline, CDR1 is MNHEY and CDR2 is SVGAGI. After removal of 4 bases from V and 4 bases from J, the junction contained 4 bases not matched to a gene. This CDR3 has 14 residues.

V and J are TRBV5-1 and TRBJ2-1; TRBD1 might be the D (6 bases). V lost 3 bases, J lost 1 base, and 11 bases lay in between. The CDR3 runs 15 residues. Per germline, CDR1 SGHRS and CDR2 YFSETQ. In DNA, the CDR3 is TGCGCCAGCAGCTCGCTGGACAGTTCCTACAATGAGCAGTTCTTC. It codes for CASSSLDSSYNEQFF.

The rearrangement uses TRBV6-1 and TRBJ1-1; tentatively, D is TRBD1 (5 bases). This CDR3 is 15 amino acids long. Germline V CDR1 and CDR2: MNHNS, SASEGT. Trimming pared 2 bases from V and 5 bases from J, leaving 15 bases between. CDR3 coding DNA: TGTGCCAGCAGTGAACTAATGGGCAGGGTAACTGAAGCTTTCTTT. Its protein is CASSELMGRVTEAFF.

This chain uses TRBV27 with TRBJ2-3, with a weak D call TRBD2 (6 bases). The CDR3 runs to 14 residues. With 2 bases removed from V and 4 bases from J, the gap between germline ends came to 10 bases. Germline CDR1 and CDR2: MNHEY and SMNVEV (reference sequence). The CDR3 is CASSLESGADTQYF. DNA of the CDR3: TGTGCCAGCAGTTTAGAATCGGGGGCAGATACGCAGTATTTT.

The CDR3 spells CASSLVGGGSYEQYF. CDR3 bases: TGTGCCAGCAGCTTAGTAGGGGGCGGTTCCTACGAGCAGTACTTC. V and J are TRBV7-3 and TRBJ2-5; TRBD1 aligns across 7 bases. The end of the DNA aligns better with TRBJ2-7, so the J call may be wrong. Germline V gene sequence: CDR1 SGHTA, CDR2 FQGTGA. The CDR3 is 15 residues long.

This clone has only one observation. Other DNA sequences of this sample code for an identical CDR3. V gene TRBV28 combines with J gene TRBJ1-4, with D unclear. Trimming shortened V by 8 bases and J by 6 bases, and 22 bases separated the two germline ends. Germline V CDR1 and CDR2: MDHEN, SYDVKM. This CDR3 comprises 16 residues. CDR3 region: CASRGVSEGVDEKLFF. The DNA of the CDR3 is TGTGCCAGCCGCGGGGTCTCCGAGGGAGTGGATGAAAAACTGTTTTTT.

The V call is TRBV5-6, the J call TRBJ1-1; possible D gene TRBD1, 6 bases. Germline values: CDR1 SGHDT, CDR2 YYEEEE. This CDR3 is built from 13 residues. V shed 1 base and J shed 4 bases, with 8 bases lying between them. The CDR3 here is CASSLQGTTEAFF. CDR3 sequence (DNA): TGTGCCAGCAGCTTGCAGGGGACCACTGAAGCTTTCTTT.

This clone was counted only a few times. The genes are TRBV11-2 and TRBJ1-5, with 8 bases that match TRBD1. V lost 5 bases, J lost 9 bases, and 6 bases stayed unmatched. The CDR3 is 13 residues long. Germline V gene sequence: CDR1 SGHAT, CDR2 FQNNGV. Here the CDR3 DNA reads TGTGCCAGCAGCCTCCAGGGGGCTGGGCCCCAGCATTTT. Amino acids: CASSLQGAGPQHF.

This clone showed up just once. This CDR3 reads CASSTRTGGPTDTQYF. The CDR3 DNA is TGTGCCAGCAGCACTCGGACAGGGGGCCCCACAGATACGCAGTATTTT. The V gene is TRBV7-3, the J gene TRBJ2-3; TRBD1 matches at 11 bases. The V gene's germline CDR1 is SGHTA and CDR2 FQGTGA. The CDR3 is 16 residues long. The V and J ends lost 5 bases and 2 bases, in that order; junction bases with no gene match: 6. Filled out from reference TRBV7-3 and TRBJ2-3, the complete variable domain reads GAGVSQTPSNKVTEKGKYVELRCDPISGHTALYWYRQSLGQGPEFLIYFQGTGAADDSGLPNDRFFAVRPEGSVSTLKIQRTERGDSAVYLCASSTRTGGPTDTQYFGPGTRLTVL.

The chain recombines TRBV5-1 with TRBJ1-1, with 7 nucleotides matching TRBD1. The germline V gene encodes CDR1 SGHRS and CDR2 YFSETQ. J gave up 6 bases and V 9 bases, and 2 bases lay outside the gene matches. The CDR3 has 10 residues. CDR3 sequence: CANRGAEAFF. The CDR3 DNA reads TGCGCCAACAGGGGAGCTGAAGCTTTCTTT. Complete variable domain (other parts from reference TRBV5-1 and TRBJ1-1): KAGVTQTPRYLIKTRGQQVTLSCSPISGHRSVSWYQQTPGQGLQFLFEYFSETQRNKGNFPGRFSGRQFSNSRSEMNVSTLELGDSALYLCANRGAEAFFGQGTRLTVV.